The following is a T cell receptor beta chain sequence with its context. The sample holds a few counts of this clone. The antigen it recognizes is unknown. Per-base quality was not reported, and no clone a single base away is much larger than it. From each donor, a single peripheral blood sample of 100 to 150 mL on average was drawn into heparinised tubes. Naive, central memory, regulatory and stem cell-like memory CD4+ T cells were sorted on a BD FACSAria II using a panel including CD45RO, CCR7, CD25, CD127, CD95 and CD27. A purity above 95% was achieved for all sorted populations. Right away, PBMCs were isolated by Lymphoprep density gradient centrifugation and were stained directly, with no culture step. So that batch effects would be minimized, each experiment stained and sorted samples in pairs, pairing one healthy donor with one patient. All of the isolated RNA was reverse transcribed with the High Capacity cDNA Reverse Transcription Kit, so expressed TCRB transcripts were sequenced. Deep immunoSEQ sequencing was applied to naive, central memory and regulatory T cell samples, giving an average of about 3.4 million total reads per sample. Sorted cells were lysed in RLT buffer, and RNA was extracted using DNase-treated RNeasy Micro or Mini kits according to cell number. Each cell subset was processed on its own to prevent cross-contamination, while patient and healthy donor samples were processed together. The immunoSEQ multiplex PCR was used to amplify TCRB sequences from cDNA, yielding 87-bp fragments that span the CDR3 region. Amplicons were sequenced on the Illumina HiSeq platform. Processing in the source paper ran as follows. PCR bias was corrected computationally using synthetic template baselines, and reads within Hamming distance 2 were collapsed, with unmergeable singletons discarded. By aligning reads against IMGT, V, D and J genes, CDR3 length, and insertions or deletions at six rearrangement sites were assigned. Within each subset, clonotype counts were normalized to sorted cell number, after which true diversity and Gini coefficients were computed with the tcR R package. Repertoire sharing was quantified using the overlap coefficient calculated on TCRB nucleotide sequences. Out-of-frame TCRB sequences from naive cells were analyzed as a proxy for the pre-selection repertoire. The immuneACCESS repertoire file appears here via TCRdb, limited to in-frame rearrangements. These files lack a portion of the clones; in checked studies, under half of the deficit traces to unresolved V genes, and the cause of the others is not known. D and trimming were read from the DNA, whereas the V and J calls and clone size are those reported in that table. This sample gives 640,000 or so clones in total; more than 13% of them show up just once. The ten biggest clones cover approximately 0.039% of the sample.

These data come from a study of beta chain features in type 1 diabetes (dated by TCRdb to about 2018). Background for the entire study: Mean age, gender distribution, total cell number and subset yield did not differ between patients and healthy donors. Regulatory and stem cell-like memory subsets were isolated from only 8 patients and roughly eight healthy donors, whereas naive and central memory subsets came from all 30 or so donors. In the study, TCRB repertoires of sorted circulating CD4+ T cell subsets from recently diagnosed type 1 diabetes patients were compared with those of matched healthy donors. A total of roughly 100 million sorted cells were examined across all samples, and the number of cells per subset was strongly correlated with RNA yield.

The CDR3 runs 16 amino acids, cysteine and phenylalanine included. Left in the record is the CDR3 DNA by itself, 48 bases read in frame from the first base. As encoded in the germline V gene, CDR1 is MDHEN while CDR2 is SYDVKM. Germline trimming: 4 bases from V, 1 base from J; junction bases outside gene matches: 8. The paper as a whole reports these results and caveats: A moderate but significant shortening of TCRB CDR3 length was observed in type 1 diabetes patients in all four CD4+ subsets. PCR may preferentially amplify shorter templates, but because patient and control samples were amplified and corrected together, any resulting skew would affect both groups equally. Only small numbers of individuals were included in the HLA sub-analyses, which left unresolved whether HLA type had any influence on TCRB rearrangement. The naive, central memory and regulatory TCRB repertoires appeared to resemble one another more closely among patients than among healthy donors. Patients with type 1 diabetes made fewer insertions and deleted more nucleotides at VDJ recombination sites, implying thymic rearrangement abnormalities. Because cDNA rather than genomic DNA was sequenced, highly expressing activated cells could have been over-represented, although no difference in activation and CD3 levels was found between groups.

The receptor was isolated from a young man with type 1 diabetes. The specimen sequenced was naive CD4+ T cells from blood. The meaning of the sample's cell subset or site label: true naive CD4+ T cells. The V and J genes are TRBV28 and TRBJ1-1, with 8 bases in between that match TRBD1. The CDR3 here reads CASSSLSGTGNTEAFF. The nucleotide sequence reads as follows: TGTGCCAGCAGTTCGCTCTCCGGGACAGGGAACACTGAAGCTTTCTTT. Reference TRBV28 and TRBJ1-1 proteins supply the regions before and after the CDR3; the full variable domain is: DVKVTQSSRYLVKRTGEKVFLECVQDMDHENMFWYRQDPGLGLRLIYFSYDVKMKEKGDIPEGYSVSREKKERFSLILESASTNQTSMYLCASSSLSGTGNTEAFFGQGTRLTVV.